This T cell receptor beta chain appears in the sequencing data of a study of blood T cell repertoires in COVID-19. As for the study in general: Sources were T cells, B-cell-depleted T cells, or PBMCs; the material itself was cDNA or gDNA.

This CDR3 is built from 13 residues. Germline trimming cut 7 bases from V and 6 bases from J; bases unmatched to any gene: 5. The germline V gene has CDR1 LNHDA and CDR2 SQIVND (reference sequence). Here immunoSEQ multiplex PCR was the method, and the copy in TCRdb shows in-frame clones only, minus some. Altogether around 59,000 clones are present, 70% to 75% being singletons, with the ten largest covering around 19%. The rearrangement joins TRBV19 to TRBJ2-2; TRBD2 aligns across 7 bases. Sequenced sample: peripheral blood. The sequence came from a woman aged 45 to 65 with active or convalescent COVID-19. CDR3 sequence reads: CASIAGVAGELFF. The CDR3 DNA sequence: TGTGCCAGTATTGCGGGAGTGGCCGGGGAGCTGTTTTTT. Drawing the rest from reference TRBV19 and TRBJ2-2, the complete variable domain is DGGITQSPKYLFRKEGQNVTLSCEQNLNHDAMYWYRQDPGQGLRLIYYSQIVNDFQKGDIAEGYSVSREKKESFPLTVTSAQKNPTAFYLCASIAGVAGELFFGEGSRLTVL.